This is a list of T cell receptor beta chains from one sample in a study of T cell changes during pregnancy in multiple sclerosis. Method: immunoSEQ multiplex PCR; TCRdb's copy keeps in-frame clones and lacks some. The data hold tens of thousands of clones, with 80% to 95% observed a single time. Sequenced here: CD4+ T cells from peripheral blood mononuclear cells, sampled after pregnancy. The receptors come from a female donor with multiple sclerosis, enrolled in a pregnancy study. CDR3s include the opening cysteine and the closing phenylalanine or tryptophan. Clone size is stated in some rows and not others, as once, few, many or a class when expanded.

>.|TRBV6-4|TRBJ2-3
CASSPTGGRSADTQYF
>.|TRBV4-1|TRBJ1-4
CASSPSTGRYEKLFF
>.|TRBV5-1|TRBJ2-2
CASSFGGTNTGELFF
>.|TRBV27|TRBJ2-3
CASRPSGRIRTDTQYF
>.|TRBV7-6|TRBJ2-5
CASSRTGPETQYF
>.|TRBV6-5|TRBJ2-1
CASSSLTRFRNEQFF
>.|TRBV4-1|TRBJ1-1
CASSPTGGNTEAFF
>.|TRBV7-9|TRBJ1-5
CASSADTGPNQPQHF
>.|TRBV11-2|TRBJ2-7
CASSLGLAGINEQYF
>.|TRBV6-1|TRBJ2-7
CASRDPGTGSGQYF
>.|TRBV5-1|TRBJ1-3
CASSLGQTGNTIYF
>few|TRBV6-5|TRBJ2-4
CATKSAGTGGPPQYF
>.|TRBV28|TRBJ2-1
CASSSTGTSGGSSYNEQFF
>few|TRBV5-1|TRBJ2-5
CASSSGTGRETQYF
>.|TRBV19|TRBJ2-1
CASSMSRYEQFF
>once|TRBV7-6|TRBJ2-1
CASSFKAAGGRSNEQFF